This T cell receptor (beta chain) was captured by sequencing in a study of control samples from healthy donors and cancer patients. This clone has only one observation. Assay: immunoSEQ multiplex PCR; the TCRdb copy retains only in-frame clones and omits some. Found here are around 150,000 clones, just over 95% of them singletons; the top ten hold just over 1%. The V gene lost 3 bases and the J gene lost 1 base, with 6 bases spanning the gap. This CDR3 spans 13 amino acids. The chain couples TRBV12-3 or TRBV12-4 to TRBJ1-1; the D gene is possibly TRBD1 (6 bases). The TCR sequence derives from a woman younger than 45 in good health. The sample consisted of blood. The CDR3 spells CASSLGQNTEAFF. In DNA form, the CDR3 reads TGTGCCAGCAGTTTGGGACAGAACACTGAAGCTTTCTTT.